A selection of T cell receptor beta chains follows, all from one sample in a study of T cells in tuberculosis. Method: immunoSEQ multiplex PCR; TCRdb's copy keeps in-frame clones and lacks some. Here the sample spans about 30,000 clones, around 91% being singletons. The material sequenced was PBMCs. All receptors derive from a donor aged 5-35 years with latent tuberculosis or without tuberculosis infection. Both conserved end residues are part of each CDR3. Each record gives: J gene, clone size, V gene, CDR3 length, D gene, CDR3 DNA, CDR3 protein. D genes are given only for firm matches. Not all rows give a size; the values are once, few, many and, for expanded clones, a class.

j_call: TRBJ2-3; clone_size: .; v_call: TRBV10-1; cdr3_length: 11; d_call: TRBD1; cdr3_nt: TGCGCCAGCACGGGGACAGCTACGCAGTATTTT; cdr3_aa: CASTGTATQYF
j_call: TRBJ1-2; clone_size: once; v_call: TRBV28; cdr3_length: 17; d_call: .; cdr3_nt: TGTGCCAGCAGTTTTGCCGGAACATTGGACAGCAACTATGGCTACACCTTC; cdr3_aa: CASSFAGTLDSNYGYTF
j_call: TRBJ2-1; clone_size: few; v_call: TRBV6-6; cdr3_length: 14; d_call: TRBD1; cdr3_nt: TGTGCCACCGACCCGACAGGGGTGGACAATGAGCAGTTCTTC; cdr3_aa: CATDPTGVDNEQFF
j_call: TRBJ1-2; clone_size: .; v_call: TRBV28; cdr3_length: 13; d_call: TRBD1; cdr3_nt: TGTGCCAGCAGCTACGGACAGGGATATGGCTACACCTTC; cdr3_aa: CASSYGQGYGYTF
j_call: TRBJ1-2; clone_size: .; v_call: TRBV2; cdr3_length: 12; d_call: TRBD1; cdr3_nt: TGTGCCGCCGGGACAGCGAACTATGGCTACACCTTC; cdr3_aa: CAAGTANYGYTF
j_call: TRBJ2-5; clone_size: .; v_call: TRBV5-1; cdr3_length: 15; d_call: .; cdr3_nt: TGCGCCAGCACTACCCTTGGACAGCAACAAGAGACCCAGTACTTC; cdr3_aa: CASTTLGQQQETQYF
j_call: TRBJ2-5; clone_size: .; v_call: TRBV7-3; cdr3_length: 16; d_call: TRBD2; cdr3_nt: TGTGCCAGCAGCCCCGGACTAGCGGGGGCCCAAGAGACCCAGTACTTC; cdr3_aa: CASSPGLAGAQETQYF
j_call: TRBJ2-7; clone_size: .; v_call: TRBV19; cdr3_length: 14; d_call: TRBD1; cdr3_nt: TGTGCCAGTGGCCGGACAGGGGGTTCCTACGAGCAGTACTTC; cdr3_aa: CASGRTGGSYEQYF
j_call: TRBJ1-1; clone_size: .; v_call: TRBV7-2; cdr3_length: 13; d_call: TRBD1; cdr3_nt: TGTGCCAGCAGCCGCTGGACAGGGCTTGTAGCTTTCTTT; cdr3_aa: CASSRWTGLVAFF
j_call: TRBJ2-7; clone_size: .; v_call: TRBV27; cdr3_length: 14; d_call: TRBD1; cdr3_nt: TGTGCCAGCAGTTTGGGGACAGGGGGCCTTGAGCAGTACTTC; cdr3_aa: CASSLGTGGLEQYF
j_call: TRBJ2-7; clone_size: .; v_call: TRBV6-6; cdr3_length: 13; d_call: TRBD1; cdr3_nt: TGTGCCAGCAGTTACGGGACAGGGGATGAGCAGTACTTC; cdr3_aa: CASSYGTGDEQYF
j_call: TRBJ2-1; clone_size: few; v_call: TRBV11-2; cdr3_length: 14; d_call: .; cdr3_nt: TGTGCCAGCAGCCTCCTACGCTCCTACAATGAGCAGTTCTTC; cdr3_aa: CASSLLRSYNEQFF
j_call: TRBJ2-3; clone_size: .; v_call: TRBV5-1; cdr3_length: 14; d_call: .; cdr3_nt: TGCGCCAGCAATCTTTCCCGAGTCACAGATACGCAGTATTTT; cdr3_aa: CASNLSRVTDTQYF
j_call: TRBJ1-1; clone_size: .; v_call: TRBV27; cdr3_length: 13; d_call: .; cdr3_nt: TGTGCCAGCAGTTTCGAGGCGGGAGGTGAAGCTTTCTTT; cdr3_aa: CASSFEAGGEAFF
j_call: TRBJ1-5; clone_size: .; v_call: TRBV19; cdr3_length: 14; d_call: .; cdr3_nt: TGTGCCAGTAGTATTCTTCGTGGCAATCAGCCCCAGCATTTT; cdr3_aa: CASSILRGNQPQHF
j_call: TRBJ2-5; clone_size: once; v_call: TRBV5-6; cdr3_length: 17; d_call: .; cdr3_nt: TGTGCCAGCAGCTTGGCTTACGGCGGGTCCGAAGTGGAGACCCAGTACTTC; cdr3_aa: CASSLAYGGSEVETQYF
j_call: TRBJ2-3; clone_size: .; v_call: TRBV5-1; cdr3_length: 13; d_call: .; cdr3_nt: TGCGCCAGCAGCTTTCCAGGGGAAGATACGCAGTATTTT; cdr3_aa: CASSFPGEDTQYF
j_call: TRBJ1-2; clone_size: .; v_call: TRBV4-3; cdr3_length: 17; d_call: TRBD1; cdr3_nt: TGCGCCAGCAGCCAAGCGACAGGGATAGCCACTAACTATGGCTACACCTTC; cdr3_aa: CASSQATGIATNYGYTF
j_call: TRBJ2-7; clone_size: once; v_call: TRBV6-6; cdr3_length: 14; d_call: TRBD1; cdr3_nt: TGTGCCACCACGGTTAACAGGGGATCAGGGGAGCAGTACTTC; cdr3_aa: CATTVNRGSGEQYF
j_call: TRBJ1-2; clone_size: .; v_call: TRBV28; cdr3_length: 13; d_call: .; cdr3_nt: TGTGCCAGCAGTTCACAGGGTAGGTCTGGCTACACCTTC; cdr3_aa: CASSSQGRSGYTF
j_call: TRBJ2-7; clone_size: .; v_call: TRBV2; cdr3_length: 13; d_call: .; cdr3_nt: TGTGCCAGTGACGGGGGAGAATTTGGCGAGCAGTACTTC; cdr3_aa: CASDGGEFGEQYF
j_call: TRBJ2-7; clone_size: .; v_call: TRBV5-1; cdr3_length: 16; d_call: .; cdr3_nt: TGCGCCAGCAGCTTGGCCGTAATCGCAGGGTCAAGCGAGCAGTACTTC; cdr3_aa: CASSLAVIAGSSEQYF
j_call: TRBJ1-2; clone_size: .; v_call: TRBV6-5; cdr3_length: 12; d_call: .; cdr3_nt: TGTGCCAGCAGCGAGGACCAGGGCGGCTACACCTTC; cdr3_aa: CASSEDQGGYTF
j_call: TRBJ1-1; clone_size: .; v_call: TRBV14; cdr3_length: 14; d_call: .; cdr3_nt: TGTGCCAGCAGCCAAGATTCAGGGGTGACTGAAGCTTTCTTT; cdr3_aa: CASSQDSGVTEAFF
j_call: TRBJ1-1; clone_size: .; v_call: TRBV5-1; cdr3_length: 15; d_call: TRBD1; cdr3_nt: TGCGCCAGCAGCCAAGGACAGGGGCTGGGCACTGAAGCTTTCTTT; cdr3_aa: CASSQGQGLGTEAFF
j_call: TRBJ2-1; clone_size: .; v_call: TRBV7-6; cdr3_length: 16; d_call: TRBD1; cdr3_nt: TGTGCCAGCAGCTTAGGGACGACAGGGTTGGGTAATGAGCAGTTCTTC; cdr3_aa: CASSLGTTGLGNEQFF
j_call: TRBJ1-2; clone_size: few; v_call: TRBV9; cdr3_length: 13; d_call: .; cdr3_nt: TGTGCCAGCAGCGTAGTTGGGGAGCATGGCTACACCTTC; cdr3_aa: CASSVVGEHGYTF
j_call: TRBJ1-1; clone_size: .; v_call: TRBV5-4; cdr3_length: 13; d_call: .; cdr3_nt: TGTGCCAGCAGCACGGACAGTGGGCGTGAAGCTTTCTTT; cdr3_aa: CASSTDSGREAFF
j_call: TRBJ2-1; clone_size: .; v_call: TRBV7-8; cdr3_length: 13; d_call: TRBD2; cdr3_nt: TGTGCCAGCAGCGCGGGGGGCCGACATGAGCAGTTCTTC; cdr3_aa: CASSAGGRHEQFF
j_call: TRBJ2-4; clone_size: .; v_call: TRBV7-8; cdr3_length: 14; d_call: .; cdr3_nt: TGTGCCAGCAGCCAGGACAGAGCCAAAAACATTCAGTACTTC; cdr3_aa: CASSQDRAKNIQYF